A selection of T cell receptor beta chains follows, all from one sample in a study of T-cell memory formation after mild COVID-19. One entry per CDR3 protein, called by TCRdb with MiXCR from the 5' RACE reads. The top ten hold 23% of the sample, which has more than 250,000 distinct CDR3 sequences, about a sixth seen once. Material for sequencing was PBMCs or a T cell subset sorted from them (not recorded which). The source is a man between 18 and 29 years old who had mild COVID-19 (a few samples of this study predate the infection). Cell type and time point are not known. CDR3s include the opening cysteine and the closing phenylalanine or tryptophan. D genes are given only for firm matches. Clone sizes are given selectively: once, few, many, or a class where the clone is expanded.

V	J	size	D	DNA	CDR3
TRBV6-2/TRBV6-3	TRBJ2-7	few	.	TGTGCCAGCAGTTACGACGGGGAGAAGGCCTACGAGCAGTACTTC	CASSYDGEKAYEQYF
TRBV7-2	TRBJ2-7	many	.	TGTGCCAGCAGCGCGCGATCCGCAACCTACGAGCAGTACTTC	CASSARSATYEQYF
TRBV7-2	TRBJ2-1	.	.	TGTGCCAGCAGCTTCTACGGGGGCTACAATGAGCAGTTCTTC	CASSFYGGYNEQFF
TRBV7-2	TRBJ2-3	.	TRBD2	TGTGCCAGCAGCTTATTTGGCGGGGGGTTAGATACGCAGTATTTT	CASSLFGGGLDTQYF
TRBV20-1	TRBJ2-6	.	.	TGCAGTGCTAGCCGTGGAGGCGGGTCTGGGGCCAACGTCCTGACTTTC	CSASRGGGSGANVLTF
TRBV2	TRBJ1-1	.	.	TGTGCCAGCAGTGAAGAGAGGATGAACACTGAAGCTTTCTTT	CASSEERMNTEAFF
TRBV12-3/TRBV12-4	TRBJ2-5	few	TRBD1	TGTGCCAGCAGCGGGACAGGGGGCCGGGAGACCCAGTACTTC	CASSGTGGRETQYF
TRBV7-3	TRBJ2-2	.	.	TGTGCCAGCAGCCTACAGGGAGGGGTGCCCGGGGAGCTGTTTTTT	CASSLQGGVPGELFF
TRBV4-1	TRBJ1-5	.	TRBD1	TGCGCCAGCTCCGCCGGGACAGGGGGCCAGCCCCAGCATTTT	CASSAGTGGQPQHF
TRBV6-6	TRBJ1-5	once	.	TGTGCCAGCAGTTACTCCCAGGGGCGTCAGCCCCAGCATTTT	CASSYSQGRQPQHF
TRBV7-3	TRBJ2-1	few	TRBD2	TGTGCCAGCAGCTTACTGGGTCTAGCGGGCAATGAGCAGTTCTTC	CASSLLGLAGNEQFF
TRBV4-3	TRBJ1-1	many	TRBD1	TGCGCCAGCAGCCCTACTACCCAATCAGGGGGAGGAATGGCTTTCTTT	CASSPTTQSGGGMAFF
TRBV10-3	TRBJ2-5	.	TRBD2	TGTGCCATCAGTGAGTCGACGAGCGGGGGGCCACAAGAGACCCAGTACTTC	CAISESTSGGPQETQYF
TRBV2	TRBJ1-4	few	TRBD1	TGTGCCAGCAGTTTCGGGACAGCTAATGAAAAACTGTTTTTT	CASSFGTANEKLFF
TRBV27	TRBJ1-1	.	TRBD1	TGTGCCAGCAGTCCCGGACAGGTCGGTGAAGCTTTCTTT	CASSPGQVGEAFF
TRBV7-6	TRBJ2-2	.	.	TGTGCCAGCAGCTACAGGGACCCCGGGGAGCTGTTTTTT	CASSYRDPGELFF
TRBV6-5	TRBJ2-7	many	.	TGTGCCAGCAGCTCGGACAGCTACGAGCAGTACTTC	CASSSDSYEQYF
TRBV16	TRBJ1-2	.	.	TGTGCCAGCAGCCAATCGGTGCTCGGGGACTATGGCTACACCTTC	CASSQSVLGDYGYTF
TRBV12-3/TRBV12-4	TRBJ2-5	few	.	TGTGCCAGCAGCTCCTTCCAGGGGCAAGAGACCCAGTACTTC	CASSSFQGQETQYF
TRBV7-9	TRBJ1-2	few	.	TGTGCCAGCAGCTTATCGAGAGGGGGCTACACCTTC	CASSLSRGGYTF
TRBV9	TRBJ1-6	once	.	TGTGCCAGCAGCGTAGAGCCAGGGCGGGATTCACCCCTCCACTTT	CASSVEPGRDSPLHF
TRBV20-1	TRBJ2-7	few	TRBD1	TGCAGTGCTATCTCCGGGACAGAGAGCCACGAGCAGTACTTC	CSAISGTESHEQYF
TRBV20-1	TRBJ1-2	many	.	TGCAGTGCTAGGGGATATAAGGGCTATGGCTACACCTTC	CSARGYKGYGYTF
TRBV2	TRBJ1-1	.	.	TGTGCCAGCAGTGCCCGGACGGATGGTGGGACTGAAGCTTTCTTT	CASSARTDGGTEAFF
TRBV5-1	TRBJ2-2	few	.	TGCGCCAGCAGCTTGAGCCAAGCGAACACCGGGGAGCTGTTTTTT	CASSLSQANTGELFF
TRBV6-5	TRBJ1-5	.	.	TGTGCCAGCAGTTACCAGGTTGGTCAGCCCCAGCATTTT	CASSYQVGQPQHF
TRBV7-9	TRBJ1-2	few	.	TGTGCCAGCAGCCTGGGAGCTTTAGGCTACACCTTC	CASSLGALGYTF
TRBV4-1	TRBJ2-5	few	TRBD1	TGCGCCAGCAGCCAAGTGAGGGGGCTCCAAGAGACCCAGTACTTC	CASSQVRGLQETQYF
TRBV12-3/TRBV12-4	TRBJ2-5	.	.	TGTGCCAGCAGCCAGATTCAAGAGACCCAGTACTTC	CASSQIQETQYF
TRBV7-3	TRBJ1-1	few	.	TGTGCCAGCAGCCCAGGGGTGGCGGAGGGCACTGAAGCTTTCTTT	CASSPGVAEGTEAFF
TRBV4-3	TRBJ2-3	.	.	TGCGCCAGCAGCCAAGATCCAGCAGCCACAGATACGCAGTATTTT	CASSQDPAATDTQYF
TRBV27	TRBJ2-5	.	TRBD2	TGTGCCAGCACCCGGGAGCGGGGGGCAAGTGGATTGTCCAGAGAGACCCAGTACTTC	CASTRERGASGLSRETQYF
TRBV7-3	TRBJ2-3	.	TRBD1	TGTGCCAGCAGCTCGCAGGGGGCCTTAGCAGATACGCAGTATTTT	CASSSQGALADTQYF
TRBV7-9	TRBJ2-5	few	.	TGTGCCAGCAGCCCACCCCGTATTTGGGGAGAGACCCAGTACTTC	CASSPPRIWGETQYF
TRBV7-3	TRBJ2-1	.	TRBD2	TGTGCCAGCAGCTTAATCTCGGGGGGGCCCGATGAGCAGTTCTTC	CASSLISGGPDEQFF
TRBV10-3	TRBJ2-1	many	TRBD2	TGTGCCATCAGTGAGCCCGAGCGGGGGGGGTACAATGAGCAGTTCTTC	CAISEPERGGYNEQFF
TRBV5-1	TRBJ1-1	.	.	TGCGCCAGCAGCCCCCCAGGCCTCCCGACTGAAGCTTTCTTT	CASSPPGLPTEAFF
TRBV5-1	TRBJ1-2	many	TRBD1	TGCGCCAGCAGCCCCGACAGGGATCAAGGCTACACCTTC	CASSPDRDQGYTF
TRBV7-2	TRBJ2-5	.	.	TGTGCCAGCGGGGGGGCAACTTTGGAGACCCAGTACTTC	CASGGATLETQYF
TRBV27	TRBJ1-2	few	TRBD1	TGTGCCAGCAGTACGCTCAGGGGGGACGGCTACACCTTC	CASSTLRGDGYTF
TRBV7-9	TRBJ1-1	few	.	TGTGCCAGCAGCCCTCAATATGGGACTGAAGCTTTCTTT	CASSPQYGTEAFF
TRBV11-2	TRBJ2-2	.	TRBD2	TGTGCCAGCAGGCGGGGGGGGCAGCGTGGTGGGGAGCTGTTTTTT	CASRRGGQRGGELFF